This T cell receptor (beta chain) was found in a study of cytomegalovirus exposure and HLA in healthy donors. General study points: Many donors carried some public TCRs, although rarity characterized most TCR sequences. When analyzed later, a missense DCLRE1C variant was found to be linked to TCR beta V- and J-gene trimming.

Every donor was a healthy person donating bone marrow. To note about this clone: The antigen remains undetermined. Other DNA sequences in the sample encode the same CDR3.

Per germline, CDR1 SGHRS and CDR2 YFSETQ. V lost 0 bases, J lost 2 bases, and 4 bases stayed unmatched. The CDR3 runs 16 residues. The PCR had 60 Vbeta and 13 Jbeta primers. Some clones are missing from TCRdb's copy, which holds only in-frame ones; the method was immunoSEQ multiplex PCR. Of under 200,000 clones in the sample, about 85% are singletons; the top ten hold more than 1%. The sequence came from a boy aged 2-9 years in good health and CMV-seronegative. Sequencing input: PBMCs. The rearrangement joins TRBV5-1 to TRBJ2-5, with TRBD2 matching over 10 bases. CDR3 region: CASSLVLAGTQETQYF. In DNA form, the CDR3 reads TGCGCCAGCAGCTTGGTACTAGCGGGAACTCAAGAGACCCAGTACTTC.